This entry features one T cell receptor beta chain sequence. The data stem from a study of OX40 agonist ivuxolimab in advanced cancers. Here immunoSEQ multiplex PCR was the method, and the copy in TCRdb shows in-frame clones only, minus some. The data contain nearly 95,000 clones, 85% to 95% of them seen just once; the ten biggest clones take up about 2.4%. Germline CDR1 and CDR2: SNHLY and FYNNEI. This CDR3 contains 15 residues. The V end lost 8 bases, the J end lost 4 bases, and 18 bases lay between the germline ends. The specimen comprised CD4+ or CD8+ T cells sorted from blood, sampled in a trial of the OX40 agonist ivuxolimab. The TCR was taken from an adult with an advanced solid tumor such as melanoma, head and neck, liver or kidney cancer. The J gene is TRBJ2-1, the V gene TRBV2; the D gene is possibly TRBD2 (5 bases). The CDR3 sequence: CASLQTPGIYNEQFF. CDR3 nucleotides: TGTGCCAGCCTACAGACACCGGGGATATACAATGAGCAGTTCTTC.